A selection of T cell receptor beta chains follows, all from one sample in a study of a mutant IDH1 vaccine in newly diagnosed glioma. For these TCRs, the target antigens are not known. Profiling relied on immunoSEQ multiplex PCR, and the TCRdb table lists in-frame clones only, not all of them. The sample lists tens of thousands of clones, approximately 90% occurring once. The sequencing used PBMCs, collected from a glioma patient whose treatment included an IDH1 peptide vaccine. The receptor set was obtained from a man aged 50-59 years with glioma. Both conserved end residues are part of each CDR3. A D gene is named only where the DNA matches it firmly. Not all rows give a size; the values are once, few, many and, for expanded clones, a class.

CDR3 protein | CDR3 DNA | J gene | V gene | clone size | CDR3 length | D gene
CASSLTHTRGEQFF | TGTGCCAGCAGCTTGACCCATACCAGGGGTGAGCAGTTCTTC | TRBJ2-1 | TRBV11-2 | NA | 14 | NA
CASSVVSSPTSQYF | TGCGCCAGCAGTGTCGTTTCATCCCCTACGAGCCAGTACTTC | TRBJ2-7 | TRBV10-2 | NA | 14 | NA
CASSLTGYEQYF | TGTGCCAGCAGCTTAACGGGTTACGAGCAGTACTTC | TRBJ2-7 | TRBV7-2 | NA | 12 | NA
CASSGRVDTEAFF | TGTGCCAGCAGCGGCAGGGTAGACACTGAAGCTTTCTTT | TRBJ1-1 | TRBV2 | NA | 13 | NA
CASSSLYSSQSRANVLTF | TGTGCCAGCAGCTCTTTATACAGCTCACAAAGTCGGGCCAACGTCCTGACTTTC | TRBJ2-6 | TRBV7-4 | few | 18 | NA
CASSLVGGKNQPQHF | TGTGCCAGCAGCTTAGTAGGGGGCAAGAATCAGCCCCAGCATTTT | TRBJ1-5 | TRBV7-2 | NA | 15 | TRBD1
CASSHGQGEAFF | TGCGCCAGCAGCCATGGACAGGGGGAAGCTTTCTTT | TRBJ1-1 | TRBV4-1 | NA | 12 | TRBD1
CASSPEDTEAFF | TGTGCCAGCAGTCCCGAGGACACTGAAGCTTTCTTT | TRBJ1-1 | TRBV6-5 | NA | 12 | NA
CASTPLAGRVYEQYF | TGTGCCAGCACCCCCCTGGCAGGGAGGGTCTACGAGCAGTACTTC | TRBJ2-7 | TRBV28 | NA | 15 | TRBD2
CASSYSSGGAGETQYF | TGTGCCAGCAGCTACAGCAGCGGGGGGGCGGGAGAGACCCAGTACTTC | TRBJ2-5 | TRBV7-2 | once | 16 | TRBD2
CASSPGDWETQYF | TGTGCCAGCAGCCCCGGGGATTGGGAGACCCAGTACTTC | TRBJ2-5 | TRBV7-6 | NA | 13 | NA
CASTGGSNQPQHF | TGTGCCAGCACCGGGGGTAGCAATCAGCCCCAGCATTTT | TRBJ1-5 | TRBV7-9 | few | 13 | NA
CASSLAGTGFNEQFF | TGCGCCAGCAGCTTGGCCGGGACAGGTTTCAATGAGCAGTTCTTC | TRBJ2-1 | TRBV5-1 | NA | 15 | TRBD1
CASSAGTYNSPLHF | TGTGCCAGCAGCGCCGGGACCTATAATTCACCCCTCCACTTT | TRBJ1-6 | TRBV27 | NA | 14 | NA
CAWSLGTLSTDFGWPQHF | TGTGCCTGGAGTTTGGGGACTCTCTCTACTGACTTTGGCTGGCCCCAGCATTTT | TRBJ1-5 | TRBV30 | NA | 18 | NA
CASSPRLTGISYEQYF | TGTGCCAGCAGCCCTCGCCTGACAGGGATCTCCTACGAGCAGTACTTC | TRBJ2-7 | TRBV5-5 | NA | 16 | TRBD1
CASILAGGNNEQFF | TGCGCCAGTATCCTAGCGGGAGGGAACAATGAGCAGTTCTTC | TRBJ2-1 | TRBV5-1 | NA | 14 | TRBD2
CASSSYNYRYNEQFF | TGTGCCAGCAGCTCATATAATTACAGATACAATGAGCAGTTCTTC | TRBJ2-1 | TRBV9 | NA | 15 | NA
CASSEAQGRDTEAFF | TGTGCCAGCAGTGAAGCCCAGGGTCGGGACACTGAAGCTTTCTTT | TRBJ1-1 | TRBV6-1 | NA | 15 | NA
CASSLQGGLSNQPQHF | TGTGCCAGTAGTCTTCAGGGGGGGCTTAGCAATCAGCCCCAGCATTTT | TRBJ1-5 | TRBV19 | NA | 16 | TRBD1
CASSGRGGKTYEQYF | TGTGCCAGCAGTGGCCGGGGGGGAAAAACCTACGAGCAGTACTTC | TRBJ2-7 | TRBV6-6 | NA | 15 | TRBD2
CASSQGTGITEAFF | TGTGCCAGCAGCCAAGGAACAGGTATAACTGAAGCTTTCTTT | TRBJ1-1 | TRBV7-9 | once | 14 | NA
CASSDSNGGSHEKLFF | TGTGCCAGCAGTGACTCGAACGGGGGCTCTCATGAAAAACTGTTTTTT | TRBJ1-4 | TRBV6-4 | NA | 16 | NA
CASSLGAGLQQETQYF | TGTGCCAGCAGCTTAGGCGCGGGACTACAGCAAGAGACCCAGTACTTC | TRBJ2-5 | TRBV13 | NA | 16 | TRBD2
CASSRDPGTGYEQYF | TGTGCCAGCAGCCGCGACCCGGGAACGGGTTACGAGCAGTACTTC | TRBJ2-7 | TRBV5-4 | NA | 15 | NA
CASSTPGQGPTQYF | TGTGCCAGCAGTACCCCCGGGCAGGGCCCGACCCAGTACTTC | TRBJ2-5 | TRBV28 | NA | 14 | NA
CASSVRQAPDAIYF | TGTGCCAGTAGTGTGAGACAGGCCCCGGACGCCATATATTTT | TRBJ1-3 | TRBV19 | once | 14 | NA